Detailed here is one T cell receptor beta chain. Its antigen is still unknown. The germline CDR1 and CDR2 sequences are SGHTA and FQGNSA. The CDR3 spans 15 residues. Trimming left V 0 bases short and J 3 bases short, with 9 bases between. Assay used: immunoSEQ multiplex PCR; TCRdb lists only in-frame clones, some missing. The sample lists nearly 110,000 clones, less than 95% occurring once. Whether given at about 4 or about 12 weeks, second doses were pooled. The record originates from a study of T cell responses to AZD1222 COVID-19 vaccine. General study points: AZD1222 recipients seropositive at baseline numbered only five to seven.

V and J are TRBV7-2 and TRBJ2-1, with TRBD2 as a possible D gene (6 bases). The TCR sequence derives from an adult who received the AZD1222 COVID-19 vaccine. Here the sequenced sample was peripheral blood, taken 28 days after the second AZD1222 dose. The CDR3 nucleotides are TGTGCCAGCAGCTTAGCTCGGGGGAGCTACAATGAGCAGTTCTTC. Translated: CASSLARGSYNEQFF.